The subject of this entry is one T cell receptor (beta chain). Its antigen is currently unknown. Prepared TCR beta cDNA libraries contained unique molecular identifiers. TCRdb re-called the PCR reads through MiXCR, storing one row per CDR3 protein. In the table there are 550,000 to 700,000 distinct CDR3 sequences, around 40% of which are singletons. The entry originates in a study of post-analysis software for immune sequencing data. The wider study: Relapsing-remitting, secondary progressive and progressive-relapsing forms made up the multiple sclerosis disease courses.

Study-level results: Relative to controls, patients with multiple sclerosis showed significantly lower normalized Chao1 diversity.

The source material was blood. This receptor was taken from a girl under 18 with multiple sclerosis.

The CDR3 bases are TGTGCCAGCAGTGACGGACGTAATGAGCAGTTCTTC. It codes for CASSDGRNEQFF. The chain carries TRBV2 and TRBJ2-1; no definite D call. The CDR3 has 12 amino acids. Germline V gene sequence: CDR1 SNHLY, CDR2 FYNNEI. Trimming pared 3 bases from V and 7 bases from J, leaving 7 bases between.